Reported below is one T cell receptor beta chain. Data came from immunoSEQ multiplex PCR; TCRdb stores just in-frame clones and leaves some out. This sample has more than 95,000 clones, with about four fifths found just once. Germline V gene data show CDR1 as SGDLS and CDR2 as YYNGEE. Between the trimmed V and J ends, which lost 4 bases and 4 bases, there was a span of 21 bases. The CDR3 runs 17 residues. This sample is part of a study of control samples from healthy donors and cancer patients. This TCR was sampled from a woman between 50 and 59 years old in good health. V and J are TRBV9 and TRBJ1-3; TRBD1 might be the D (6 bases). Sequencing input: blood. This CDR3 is CASSSAGRTGYGNTIYF. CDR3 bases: TGTGCCAGCAGCTCGGCGGGGAGAACAGGGTACGGAAACACCATATATTTT.